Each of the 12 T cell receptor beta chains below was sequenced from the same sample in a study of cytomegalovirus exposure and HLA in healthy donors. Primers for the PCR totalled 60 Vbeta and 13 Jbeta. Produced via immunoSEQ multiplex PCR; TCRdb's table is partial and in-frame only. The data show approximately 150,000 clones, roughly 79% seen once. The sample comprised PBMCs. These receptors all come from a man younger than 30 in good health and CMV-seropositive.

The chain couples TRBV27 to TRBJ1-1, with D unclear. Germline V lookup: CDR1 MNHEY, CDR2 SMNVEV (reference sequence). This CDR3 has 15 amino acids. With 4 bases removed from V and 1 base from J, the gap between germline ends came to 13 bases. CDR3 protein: CASSSNGEENTEAFF. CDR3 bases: TGTGCCAGCAGTTCTAACGGGGAGGAGAACACTGAAGCTTTCTTT.

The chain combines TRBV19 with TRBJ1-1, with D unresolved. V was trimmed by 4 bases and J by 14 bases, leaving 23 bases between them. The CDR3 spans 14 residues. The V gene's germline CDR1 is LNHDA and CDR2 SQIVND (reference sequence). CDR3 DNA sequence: TGTGCCAGTAGTACCGGCATGGGCCCAAGGAATAGGTTCTTT. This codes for CASSTGMGPRNRFF.

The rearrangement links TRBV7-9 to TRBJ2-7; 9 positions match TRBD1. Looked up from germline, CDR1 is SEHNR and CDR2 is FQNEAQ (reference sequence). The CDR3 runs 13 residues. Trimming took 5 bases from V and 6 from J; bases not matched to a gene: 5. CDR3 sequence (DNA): TGTGCCAGCAGCCCGGGACAGGGTGTCGAGCAGTACTTC. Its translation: CASSPGQGVEQYF.

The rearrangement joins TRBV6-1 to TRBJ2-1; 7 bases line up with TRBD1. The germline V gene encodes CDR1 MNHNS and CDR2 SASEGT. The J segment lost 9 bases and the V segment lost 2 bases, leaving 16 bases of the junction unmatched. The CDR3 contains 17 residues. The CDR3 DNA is TGTGCCAGCAGTGAACTGACGCGAACAGGGGATAGGGGTGAGCAGTTCTTC. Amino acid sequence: CASSELTRTGDRGEQFF.

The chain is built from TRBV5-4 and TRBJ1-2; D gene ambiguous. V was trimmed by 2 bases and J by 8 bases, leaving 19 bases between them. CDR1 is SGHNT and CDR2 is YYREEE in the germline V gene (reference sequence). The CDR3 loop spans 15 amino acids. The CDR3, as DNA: TGTGCCAGCAGCTTACCGAGGTTTGCGCCCTGGGGCTACACCTTC. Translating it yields CASSLPRFAPWGYTF.

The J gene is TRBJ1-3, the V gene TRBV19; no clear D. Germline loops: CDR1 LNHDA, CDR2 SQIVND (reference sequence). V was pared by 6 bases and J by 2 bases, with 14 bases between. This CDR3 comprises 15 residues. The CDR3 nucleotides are TGTGCCAGTAGCGGGAGACGGAACACTGGAAACACCATATATTTT. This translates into CASSGRRNTGNTIYF. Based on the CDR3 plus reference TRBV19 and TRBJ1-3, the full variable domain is DGGITQSPKYLFRKEGQNVTLSCEQNLNHDAMYWYRQDPGQGLRLIYYSQIVNDFQKGDIAEGYSVSREKKESFPLTVTSAQKNPTAFYLCASSGRRNTGNTIYFGEGSWLTVV.

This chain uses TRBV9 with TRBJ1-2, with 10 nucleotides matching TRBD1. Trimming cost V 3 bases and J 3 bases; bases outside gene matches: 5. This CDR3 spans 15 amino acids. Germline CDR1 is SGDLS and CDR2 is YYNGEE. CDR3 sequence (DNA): TGTGCCAGCAGCGGGGGGACAGGGGTTGACTATGGCTACACCTTC. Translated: CASSGGTGVDYGYTF.

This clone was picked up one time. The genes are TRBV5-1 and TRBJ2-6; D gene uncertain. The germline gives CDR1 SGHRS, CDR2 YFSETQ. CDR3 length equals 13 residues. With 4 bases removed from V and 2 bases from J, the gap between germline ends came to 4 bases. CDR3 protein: CASSPTGANVLTF. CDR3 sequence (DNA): TGCGCCAGCAGCCCCACTGGGGCCAACGTCCTGACTTTC.

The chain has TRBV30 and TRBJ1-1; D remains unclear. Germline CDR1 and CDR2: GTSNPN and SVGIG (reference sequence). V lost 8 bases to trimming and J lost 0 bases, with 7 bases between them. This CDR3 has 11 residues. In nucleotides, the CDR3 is TGTGCCCACGGTATGAACACTGAAGCTTTCTTT. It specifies CAHGMNTEAFF.

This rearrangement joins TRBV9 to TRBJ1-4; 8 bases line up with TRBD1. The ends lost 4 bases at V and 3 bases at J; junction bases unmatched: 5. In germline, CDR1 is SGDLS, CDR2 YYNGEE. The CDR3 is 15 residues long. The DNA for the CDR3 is TGTGCCAGCAGCAGACAGGGGCTACCTAATGAAAAACTGTTTTTT. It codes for CASSRQGLPNEKLFF.

The CDR3 here is CASSIAPPGALLNEQFF. In DNA form, the CDR3 reads TGTGCCAGTAGTATAGCCCCTCCAGGGGCCCTACTCAATGAGCAGTTCTTC. V and J are TRBV19 and TRBJ2-1, with a tentative D call TRBD1 (6 bases). CDR1 LNHDA and CDR2 SQIVND come from the germline V gene (reference sequence). There are 17 residues in the CDR3. Trimming took 1 base from V and 6 from J, leaving 19 bases between them.

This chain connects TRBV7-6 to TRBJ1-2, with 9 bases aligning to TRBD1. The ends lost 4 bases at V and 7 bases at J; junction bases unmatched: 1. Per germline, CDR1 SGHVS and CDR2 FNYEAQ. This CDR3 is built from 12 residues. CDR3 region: CASSSTGGGYTF. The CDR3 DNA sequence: TGTGCCAGCAGCTCGACAGGGGGTGGCTACACCTTC. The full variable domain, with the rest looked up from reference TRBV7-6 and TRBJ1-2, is GAGVSQSPRYKVTKRGQDVALRCDPISGHVSLYWYRQALGQGPEFLTYFNYEAQQDKSGLPNDRFSAERPEGSISTLTIQRTEQRDSAMYRCASSSTGGGYTFGSGTRLTVV.